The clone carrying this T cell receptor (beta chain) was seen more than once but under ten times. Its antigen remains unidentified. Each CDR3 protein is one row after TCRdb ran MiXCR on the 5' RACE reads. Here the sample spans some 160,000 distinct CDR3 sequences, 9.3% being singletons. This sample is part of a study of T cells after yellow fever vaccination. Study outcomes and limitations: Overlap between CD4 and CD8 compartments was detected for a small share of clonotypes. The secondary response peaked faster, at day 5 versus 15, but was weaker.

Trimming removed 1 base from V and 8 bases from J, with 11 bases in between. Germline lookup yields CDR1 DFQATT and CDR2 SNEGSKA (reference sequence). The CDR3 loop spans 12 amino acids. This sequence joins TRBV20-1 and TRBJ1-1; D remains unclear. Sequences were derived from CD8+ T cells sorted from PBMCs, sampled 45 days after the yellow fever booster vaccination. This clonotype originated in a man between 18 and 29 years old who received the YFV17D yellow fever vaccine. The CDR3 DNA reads TGCAGTGCTAGAGGGGATCCTCCGGAAGCTTTCTTT. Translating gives CSARGDPPEAFF.